This T cell receptor beta chain appears in the sequencing data of a study of blood T cell repertoires in COVID-19. Background on the study: There were acute and convalescent COVID-19 samples, and they came from the United States, Italy and Spain. T cells, B-cell-depleted T cells, or PBMCs supplied cDNA or gDNA.

Original methodology: Amplification with reference gene primers provided the estimates of nucleated cell counts. The data were produced by immunoSEQ multiplex PCR, yet TCRdb's version contains in-frame clones alone and is incomplete. V and J calls and clone size are those listed in that table; D and trimming were worked out from the DNA. This table has around 200,000 clones, approximately 84% appearing once. The CDR3 totals 15 residues. V gave up 6 bases and J gave up 0 bases; unmatched junction bases: 7. Germline CDR1 and CDR2: SNHLY and FYNNEI. This clone was recorded only once. Sample: peripheral blood. This sequence originates from a woman aged 80 or over with acute or convalescent COVID-19. The chain recombines TRBV2 with TRBJ2-5; 7 bases are a match to TRBD2. As DNA, the CDR3 is TGTGCCAGCAGAGCTACTAGCGCGTACCAAGAGACCCAGTACTTC. This sequence encodes CASRATSAYQETQYF.